This section outlines one T cell receptor (beta chain) sequence together with its context. This record belongs to a study of blood T cell repertoires in COVID-19. TCRdb keeps only in-frame clones here, not all; method: immunoSEQ multiplex PCR. The sample has 150,000 to 200,000 clones; over 75% are singletons. Germline CDR1 reads SQVTM; CDR2 reads ANQGSEA. This CDR3 region has 12 residues. V was shortened by 7 bases and J by 5 bases, with 14 bases between the two germline ends. The rearrangement joins TRBV29-1 to TRBJ1-1, with D possibly matching TRBD1 (6 bases). Material for sequencing was PBMCs or T cells enriched from blood (not recorded which). The source of this sequence is a woman in her late teens or twenties who had recovered from COVID-19. The CDR3 is CSAHRERTEAFF. As DNA, the CDR3 is TGCAGCGCCCACAGGGAGAGGACTGAAGCTTTCTTT.